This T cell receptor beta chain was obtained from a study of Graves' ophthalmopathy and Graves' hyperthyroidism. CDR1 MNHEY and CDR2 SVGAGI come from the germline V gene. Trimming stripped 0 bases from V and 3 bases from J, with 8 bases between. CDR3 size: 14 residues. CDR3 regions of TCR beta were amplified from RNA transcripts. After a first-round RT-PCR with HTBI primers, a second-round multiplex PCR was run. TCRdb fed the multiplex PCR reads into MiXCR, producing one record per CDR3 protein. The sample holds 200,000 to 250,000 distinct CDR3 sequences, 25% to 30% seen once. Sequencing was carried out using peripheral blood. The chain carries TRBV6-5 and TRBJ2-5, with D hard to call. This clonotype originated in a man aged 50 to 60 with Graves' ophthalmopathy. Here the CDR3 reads CASSYSQVKETQYF. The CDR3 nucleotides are TGTGCCAGCAGTTACTCCCAAGTAAAAGAGACCCAGTACTTC.